The 21 T cell receptor beta chains reported below all come from one sample, sequenced in a study of shared clonotypes between healthy human individuals. Here immunoSEQ multiplex PCR was the method, and the copy in TCRdb shows in-frame clones only, minus some. This sample has about 490,000 clones, with roughly 85% found just once. Sequenced material: PBMCs. All receptors come from a woman aged 40 to 50 in good health. Some clones in this sample may be carry-over from other donors' samples.

The chain links TRBV2 to TRBJ1-5; possible D gene TRBD1, 6 bases. This CDR3 is built from 16 residues. Germline CDR1 SNHLY, CDR2 FYNNEI. With 7 bases removed from V and 5 bases from J, the gap between germline ends came to 21 bases. The CDR3 reads CASTEEGGGLDQPQHF. CDR3 bases: TGTGCCAGCACCGAAGAGGGAGGGGGGCTGGATCAGCCCCAGCATTTT.

This sequence joins TRBV19 and TRBJ2-7, with TRBD2 as a possible D gene (6 bases). Trimming removed 10 bases at V and 6 bases at J, with 13 bases between. The CDR3 spans 11 residues. CDR1 and CDR2 (germline): LNHDA, SQIVND (reference sequence). The CDR3: CATVGGCEQYF. The CDR3 bases are TGTGCCACCGTCGGAGGGTGCGAGCAGTACTTC.

The chain uses TRBV7-8 and TRBJ2-1; D not certain. Germline CDR1 is SGHVS and CDR2 is FQNEAQ. V lost 5 bases and J lost 0, with 14 bases in between. The CDR3 is made up of 16 amino acids. CDR3 in DNA: TGTGCCAGCAGCCCAACACGAGCCGTCTCCTACAATGAGCAGTTCTTC. Amino acid sequence: CASSPTRAVSYNEQFF.

V is TRBV11-2 and J is TRBJ2-2; D uncertain. Germline CDR1 reads SGHAT; CDR2 reads FQNNGV. The length of the CDR3 is 13 residues. Trimming took 6 bases from V and 4 from J, leaving 9 bases between them. CDR3 amino acids: CASRYVGTGELFF. The DNA for the CDR3 is TGTGCCAGCAGATATGTGGGCACCGGGGAGCTGTTTTTT.

The rearrangement uses TRBV19 and TRBJ2-7; no clear D. There are 14 residues in the CDR3. The germline V gene has CDR1 LNHDA and CDR2 SQIVND (reference sequence). Trimming took 4 bases from V and 0 from J, leaving 10 bases between them. The CDR3 sequence is CASSNAANSYEQYF. Written as DNA, the CDR3 is TGTGCCAGTAGTAACGCAGCGAACTCCTACGAGCAGTACTTC.

The V call is TRBV28, the J call TRBJ2-7; the D gene is possibly TRBD2 (6 bases). Germline loops: CDR1 MDHEN, CDR2 SYDVKM. This CDR3 contains 16 residues. Trimming stripped 0 bases from V and 1 base from J, with 13 bases between. The CDR3 nucleotides are TGTGCCAGCAGTTTATGGCTATCTGGGACTTCCTACGAGCAGTACTTC. Amino acids: CASSLWLSGTSYEQYF.

The rearrangement joins TRBV2 to TRBJ2-1, with a tentative D call TRBD2 (5 bases). Germline V gives CDR1 SNHLY, CDR2 FYNNEI. The germline V and J ends were trimmed by 6 bases and 5 bases, with 8 bases remaining between them. The CDR3 extends over 12 amino acids. The CDR3 region has the DNA TGTGCCAGCAGCGGGATGCACAATGAGCAGTTCTTC. Its translation: CASSGMHNEQFF.

The chain joins TRBV7-9 to TRBJ1-2; weak D call: TRBD1 (5 bases). The V end was cut by 5 bases, the J end by 7 bases, with 17 bases between. The CDR3 is made up of 14 amino acids. Germline loops: CDR1 SEHNR, CDR2 FQNEAQ (reference sequence). The CDR3 protein is CASSRGAAFGGYTF. DNA of the CDR3: TGTGCCAGCAGCCGAGGGGCAGCCTTTGGTGGCTACACCTTC.

This chain links TRBV21-1 with TRBJ2-1. TRBV21-1 is recorded as a pseudogene. The CDR3 extends over 16 amino acids. CDR3 region: CASSKTLVAPYNEQFF. The CDR3 nucleotides are TGTGCCAGCAGCAAAACTTTGGTGGCCCCCTACAATGAGCAGTTCTTC.

The chain recombines TRBV29-1 with TRBJ2-5; D is undetermined. Germline loops: CDR1 SQVTM, CDR2 ANQGSEA. The V gene lost 4 bases and the J gene lost 2 bases, with 8 bases spanning the gap. The CDR3 covers 12 residues. The CDR3 reads CSVGTAQETQYF. Here the CDR3 DNA reads TGCAGCGTTGGAACAGCACAAGAGACCCAGTACTTC.

This clone was seen repeatedly, ten times or more. The rearrangement joins TRBV28 to TRBJ2-5; the D gene is possibly TRBD2 (7 bases). The CDR3 contains 23 residues. The germline V gene has CDR1 MDHEN and CDR2 SYDVKM. The V end was cut by 6 bases, the J end by 6 bases, with 44 bases between. The CDR3 sequence is CASSVLLGGSQGSRRKNRQTQYF. The CDR3 DNA reads as TGTGCCAGCAGCGTCCTTCTGGGAGGGAGTCAGGGGTCTCGTCGTAAGAATAGACAGACCCAGTACTTC. The full variable domain, rest sourced from reference TRBV28 and TRBJ2-5, is DVKVTQSSRYLVKRTGEKVFLECVQDMDHENMFWYRQDPGLGLRLIYFSYDVKMKEKGDIPEGYSVSREKKERFSLILESASTNQTSMYLCASSVLLGGSQGSRRKNRQTQYFGPGTRLLVL.

The chain recombines TRBV13 with TRBJ2-3; D remains unclear. The CDR3 extends over 14 amino acids. Trimming shortened V by 7 bases and J by 1 base, and 12 bases separated the two germline ends. Germline-derived CDR1 and CDR2 are PRHDT and FYEKMQ (reference sequence). The CDR3 region is CASNTRGGTDTQYF. The CDR3 nucleotides are TGTGCCAGCAATACCCGAGGAGGCACAGATACGCAGTATTTT. The entire variable domain, with the rest obtained from reference TRBV13 and TRBJ2-3, is as follows: AAGVIQSPRHLIKEKRETATLKCYPIPRHDTVYWYQQGPGQDPQFLISFYEKMQSDKGSIPDRFSAQQFSDYHSELNMSSLELGDSALYFCASNTRGGTDTQYFGPGTRLTVL.

The J gene is TRBJ2-4, the V gene TRBV28; D is ambiguous. This CDR3 has 14 residues. Germline assignment: CDR1 MDHEN and CDR2 SYDVKM. The germline V and J ends were trimmed by 2 bases and 9 bases, with 14 bases remaining between them. The CDR3 region has the DNA TGTGCCAGCAGTTTACCGGTCAGCCCCGGCATTCAGTACTTC. Residues: CASSLPVSPGIQYF. Supplemented by reference TRBV28 and TRBJ2-4, the full variable domain reads DVKVTQSSRYLVKRTGEKVFLECVQDMDHENMFWYRQDPGLGLRLIYFSYDVKMKEKGDIPEGYSVSREKKERFSLILESASTNQTSMYLCASSLPVSPGIQYFGAGTRLSVL.

This chain's CDR3 is CSVGGGLAGAYEQYF. The DNA for the CDR3 is TGCAGCGTTGGGGGGGGACTAGCGGGTGCTTACGAGCAGTACTTC. The chain employs TRBV29-1 and TRBJ2-7, with 12 bases matching TRBD2. CDR1 and CDR2 (germline): SQVTM, ANQGSEA. The CDR3 consists of 15 residues. V gave up 4 bases and J gave up 4 bases; unmatched junction bases: 8.

This clone was detected many times. CDR3 sequence: CASSGDRVNEKLFF. The CDR3 DNA sequence: TGCGCCAGCAGTGGGGACAGGGTTAATGAAAAACTGTTTTTT. This chain links TRBV10-1 with TRBJ1-4, with 9 bases aligning to TRBD1. CDR3 size: 14 residues. The germline V gene encodes CDR1 WNHNN and CDR2 SYGVQD (reference sequence). With 4 bases clipped from V and 4 bases from J, the junction kept 1 base outside the gene matches.

The chain has TRBV7-2 and TRBJ1-2; tentative D call: TRBD1 (5 bases). The V gene lost 1 base and the J gene lost 8 bases, with 17 bases spanning the gap. The CDR3 runs 15 residues. Germline loops: CDR1 SGHTA, CDR2 FQGNSA. CDR3 coding DNA: TGTGCCAGCAGCTTAGGAGGGGAGCAGTGGGAGGGCTACACCTTC. The encoded protein is CASSLGGEQWEGYTF.

This clone occurred once. The chain couples TRBV29-1 to TRBJ2-5, with D perhaps matching TRBD2 (5 bases). The CDR3 is made up of 13 amino acids. The germline V and J ends were trimmed by 3 bases and 4 bases, with 12 bases remaining between them. Per the germline V gene, CDR1 is SQVTM and CDR2 is ANQGSEA. The CDR3 sequence is CSVEYGKSETQYF. For the CDR3, the DNA is TGCAGCGTTGAGTACGGGAAGTCAGAGACCCAGTACTTC.

The rearrangement joins TRBV2 to TRBJ2-3, with TRBD1 as a possible D gene (6 bases). The germline gives CDR1 SNHLY, CDR2 FYNNEI. The CDR3 spans 12 residues. The V and J ends lost 6 bases and 5 bases respectively, with 9 bases between them. CDR3 amino acids: CASRARGDTQYF. The DNA for the CDR3 is TGTGCCAGCAGGGCCAGGGGAGATACGCAGTATTTT.

The rearrangement joins TRBV7-8 to TRBJ2-7; D may be TRBD1 or TRBD2 (6 bases each). The CDR3 covers 15 residues. CDR1 SGHVS and CDR2 FQNEAQ come from the germline V gene. V was clipped by 5 bases and J by 2 bases, with 16 bases between them. CDR3 nucleotides: TGTGCCAGCAGCCGTGAGGGGGGAGGCCCCTACGAGCAGTACTTC. Protein product: CASSREGGGPYEQYF.

The chain combines TRBV7-2 with TRBJ2-5; 9 bases are shared with TRBD2. The length of the CDR3 is 16 residues. Germline V gene data show CDR1 as SGHTA and CDR2 as FQGNSA. Trimming cost V 3 bases and J 3 bases; bases outside gene matches: 8. CDR3 nucleotides: TGTGCCAGCAGCTTCCGGGAGGCTAGCGGGAAAGAGACCCAGTACTTC. Amino acids: CASSFREASGKETQYF.

The CDR3 sequence: CASSLGQGYTEAFF. The CDR3 bases are TGTGCCAGCAGCTTGGGGCAGGGTTACACTGAAGCTTTCTTT. J is TRBJ1-1 and V is TRBV5-8; TRBD1 might be the D (5 bases). The CDR3 runs 14 residues. In germline, CDR1 is SGHTS, CDR2 YDEGEE. The ends were cut back, 0 bases at V and 3 bases at J, with 9 bases in the middle.